The 15 T cell receptor beta chains in this list originate from one sample, sequenced in a study of identifying expanded T cells in peripheral blood. Using immunoSEQ multiplex PCR, the repertoire was profiled, and TCRdb retains in-frame clones only, with some absent. The repertoire has 60,000 to 70,000 clones, 87% of them found once; the top ten carry just over 4.5%. Sequenced sample: blood. The receptors originated from a person between 18 and 70 years old in good health.

The rearrangement links TRBV19 to TRBJ2-1; tentative D call: TRBD1 (6 bases). V was clipped by 5 bases and J by 4 bases, with 12 bases between them. From germline, CDR1 is LNHDA and CDR2 SQIVND (reference sequence). CDR3 length equals 14 residues. The CDR3 loop reads CASSSWTDYNEQFF. DNA of the CDR3: TGTGCCAGTAGTTCTTGGACAGATTACAATGAGCAGTTCTTC. The whole variable domain, remainder taken from reference TRBV19 and TRBJ2-1, is DGGITQSPKYLFRKEGQNVTLSCEQNLNHDAMYWYRQDPGQGLRLIYYSQIVNDFQKGDIAEGYSVSREKKESFPLTVTSAQKNPTAFYLCASSSWTDYNEQFFGPGTRLTVL.

The chain combines TRBV10-3 with TRBJ1-2; TRBD1 might be the D (5 bases). This CDR3 is 15 amino acids long. The V gene lost 1 base and the J gene lost 3 bases, with 12 bases spanning the gap. Germline CDR1 and CDR2: ENHRY and SYGVKD. CDR3 loop: CAISEWGTSDYGYTF. The CDR3 coding sequence is TGTGCCATCAGTGAGTGGGGGACCTCGGACTATGGCTACACCTTC.

The chain carries TRBV28 and TRBJ1-2; D is unresolved. The V and J ends lost 4 bases and 8 bases respectively, with 8 bases between them. Germline CDR1 and CDR2: MDHEN and SYDVKM. This CDR3 has 11 residues. CDR3 sequence (DNA): TGTGCCAGCAGTTACAGTCTGGGCTACACCTTC. Its translation is CASSYSLGYTF.

The chain has TRBV27 and TRBJ2-7; D possibly uses TRBD1 or TRBD2 (6 bases each). This CDR3 is built from 15 residues. Trimming took off 3 bases at V and 0 bases at J, with 12 bases between the two ends. The V gene's germline CDR1 is MNHEY and CDR2 SMNVEV (reference sequence). The CDR3 spells CASSLGGPSSYEQYF. CDR3 nucleotides: TGTGCCAGCAGTTTGGGGGGCCCCAGCTCCTACGAGCAGTACTTC.

The chain recombines TRBV18 with TRBJ2-5, with D hard to call. CDR3 length equals 15 residues. The V end lost 6 bases, the J end lost 2 bases, and 16 bases lay between the germline ends. Per germline, CDR1 KGHSH and CDR2 LQKENI. The CDR3 spells CASSSLPGRQETQYF. CDR3 DNA sequence: TGTGCCAGCTCCTCCCTCCCAGGAAGACAAGAGACCCAGTACTTC.

This clone has a single count. This chain joins TRBV7-2 and TRBJ2-3; no reliable D call. The CDR3 covers 13 residues. Per germline, CDR1 SGHTA and CDR2 FQGNSA. Deletions cut 3 bases from V and 4 bases from J, with 8 bases between. In nucleotides, the CDR3 is TGTGCCAGCAGCTTTGGGTGGGCAGATACGCAGTATTTT. Translated, it gives CASSFGWADTQYF.

This CDR3 reads CASTIDRGFGEQYF. CDR3 nucleotide sequence: TGTGCCAGCACTATAGACAGGGGGTTTGGCGAGCAGTACTTC. V usage is TRBV7-8 and J usage is TRBJ2-7; the match to TRBD1 covers 9 bases. Germline lookup yields CDR1 SGHVS and CDR2 FQNEAQ. The CDR3 contains 14 residues. Trimming at V came to 7 bases and at J to 6 bases, leaving 10 bases not matched to a gene.

CDR3: CASSNGGGGRGYTF. CDR3 bases: TGTGCCAGCAGTAACGGCGGAGGGGGCAGGGGCTACACCTTC. The V gene is TRBV28, the J gene TRBJ1-2; 7 bases map to TRBD1. Germline values: CDR1 MDHEN, CDR2 SYDVKM. After removal of 5 bases from V and 8 bases from J, the junction contained 11 bases not matched to a gene. The CDR3 has 14 amino acids.

V usage is TRBV5-1 and J usage is TRBJ2-2; 10 nucleotides match TRBD2. V shed 2 bases and J 0 bases; nucleotides not matched to a gene: 4. CDR1 is SGHRS, CDR2 YFSETQ, per germline. The CDR3 loop spans 17 amino acids. CDR3 loop: CASSLGSGGTNTGELFF. The CDR3 DNA reads as TGCGCCAGCAGCTTAGGTAGCGGGGGGACGAACACCGGGGAGCTGTTTTTT. The whole variable domain, filled in from reference TRBV5-1 and TRBJ2-2, reads KAGVTQTPRYLIKTRGQQVTLSCSPISGHRSVSWYQQTPGQGLQFLFEYFSETQRNKGNFPGRFSGRQFSNSRSEMNVSTLELGDSALYLCASSLGSGGTNTGELFFGEGSRLTVL.

The rearrangement links TRBV10-2 to TRBJ2-7; possible D gene TRBD1, 5 bases. The ends were cut back, 7 bases at V and 0 bases at J, with 13 bases in the middle. This CDR3 region has 14 residues. Per germline, CDR1 WSHSY and CDR2 SAAADI. In DNA form, the CDR3 reads TGCGCCAGCATTAGAGACAGTAACTCCTACGAGCAGTACTTC. Translation gives CASIRDSNSYEQYF.

The CDR3 sequence: CASSFRRTGDNSPLHF. In DNA form, the CDR3 reads TGTGCCAGCAGCTTTAGGCGGACAGGGGATAATTCACCCCTCCACTTT. The chain joins TRBV11-2 to TRBJ1-6, with 9 nucleotides matching TRBD1. V was clipped by 3 bases and J by 5 bases; unmatched bases: 5. CDR3 length: 16 residues. The germline V gene encodes CDR1 SGHAT and CDR2 FQNNGV.

The chain has TRBV29-1 and TRBJ2-1; no clear D gene. V gave up 4 bases and J gave up 6 bases, with 10 bases separating them. The CDR3 consists of 12 residues. CDR1 is SQVTM and CDR2 is ANQGSEA in the germline V gene. In DNA, the CDR3 is TGCAGCGTTGCAGCCCCTTTCAATGAGCAGTTCTTC. Its translation is CSVAAPFNEQFF.

This clone has only a few counts. This sequence joins TRBV10-2 and TRBJ1-1; no definite D call. The ends were cut back, 4 bases at V and 6 bases at J, with 15 bases in the middle. CDR1 is WSHSY, CDR2 SAAADI, per germline. This CDR3 is 14 amino acids long. In nucleotides, the CDR3 is TGCGCCAGCAGTGCATCCCCAGTTAGCGCTGAAGCTTTCTTT. It encodes CASSASPVSAEAFF.

The chain has TRBV7-2 and TRBJ1-1; no definite D call. Germline V gene lookup returns CDR1 SGHTA and CDR2 FQGNSA. There are 19 residues in the CDR3. V lost 4 bases and J 0 bases, leaving 24 bases between the germline ends. CDR3 sequence: CASSSPFSRQVIMNTEAFF. The CDR3 DNA follows: TGTGCCAGCAGCTCCCCCTTTAGCCGACAAGTAATAATGAACACTGAAGCTTTCTTT.

This clone was detected only a few times. This chain connects TRBV9 to TRBJ2-1; 16 bases map to TRBD2. Germline values: CDR1 SGDLS, CDR2 YYNGEE. The CDR3 length is 18 residues. V was pared by 4 bases and J by 4 bases, with 8 bases of the junction left unmatched. CDR3: CASSPRGLAGGTYNEQFF. The CDR3 nucleotides are TGTGCCAGCAGCCCAAGGGGACTAGCGGGGGGGACATACAATGAGCAGTTCTTC. The variable domain in full, with the rest retrieved from reference TRBV9 and TRBJ2-1, is DSGVTQTPKHLITATGQRVTLRCSPRSGDLSVYWYQQSLDQGLQFLIQYYNGEERAKGNILERFSAQQFPDLHSELNLSSLELGDSALYFCASSPRGLAGGTYNEQFFGPGTRLTVL.